The T cell receptor (beta chain) under discussion was sequenced for a study of T cells after yellow fever vaccination. Study summary: Where fractions had low cell numbers, libraries were prepared from them with the SMART-Seq v4 Ultra Low Input RNA kit.

As to this clonotype: What it binds is unknown.

TCRdb re-called the 5' RACE reads with MiXCR, one entry per CDR3 protein. The sample carries hundreds of thousands of distinct CDR3 sequences, more than 3% recorded once. Whole-study findings and limits: Some clonotypes, a small share, were shared between CD4 and CD8 compartments. Booster samples showed a return of most primary-vaccination clones (under 97% CD4, about 85% CD8). There was a possibility that FACS-sorted repertoires contained abundant clonotypes contaminating from the bulk population.

The length of the CDR3 is 16 residues. CDR1 is DFQATT and CDR2 is SNEGSKA in the germline V gene (reference sequence). V shed 3 bases and J shed 0 bases, with 12 bases lying between them. This clonotype was sampled from a man in his late teens or twenties who received the YFV17D yellow fever vaccine. The V and J genes are TRBV20-1 and TRBJ2-6, with unresolved D. This sample comprised PBMCs, obtained on the day of the yellow fever booster vaccination. CDR3 residues: CSASTRVHSGANVLTF. Here the CDR3 DNA reads TGCAGTGCTAGTACCCGGGTACACTCTGGGGCCAACGTCCTGACTTTC.